This TCR beta chain was obtained from a study of OX40 agonist ivuxolimab in advanced cancers. Findings and caveats of the study: CD8+ T cells averaged more expanded clones than CD4+.

This clone has just one count. Its antigen remains unknown. With autoimmune disease history or systemic immunosuppression, patients were excluded. Libraries were prepared by immunoSEQ multiplex PCR; TCRdb keeps only in-frame clonotypes and omits some of them. Of some 140,000 clones listed, 90% were seen once; the top ten hold roughly 1.1%. Germline assignment: CDR1 SGHDT and CDR2 YYEEEE. V shed 7 bases and J 1 base; nucleotides not matched to a gene: 8. This CDR3 has 15 residues. The chain joins TRBV5-6 to TRBJ1-1; TRBD1 aligns across 9 bases. The sequences come from CD4+ or CD8+ T cells sorted from blood, collected in a trial of the OX40 agonist ivuxolimab. This receptor was obtained from an adult with an advanced solid tumor such as melanoma, head and neck, liver or kidney cancer. The CDR3 is CASLPGTGSNTEAFF. The CDR3 DNA reads TGTGCCAGCCTGCCCGGGACAGGGTCGAACACTGAAGCTTTCTTT.